This is a list of T cell receptor beta chains from one sample in a study of cytomegalovirus exposure and HLA in healthy donors. Some clones are missing from TCRdb's copy, which holds only in-frame ones; the method was immunoSEQ multiplex PCR. The data hold about 160,000 clones, with about 76% observed a single time. Sequenced sample: PBMCs. These TCRs come from a female donor in good health and CMV-seronegative. CDR3s include the opening cysteine and the closing phenylalanine or tryptophan. The order of the fields is J gene, clone size, D gene, V gene, CDR3 DNA, CDR3 protein. D genes are given only for firm matches. The listing skips clone size in some rows; elsewhere it reads once, few, many or a size class.

j_gene: TRBJ1-1; abundance: many; d_gene: NA; v_gene: TRBV19; CDR3nt: TGTGCCAGTAGTATTCTATCGACAGGGAACACTGAAGCTTTCTTT; CDR3aa: CASSILSTGNTEAFF
j_gene: TRBJ1-1; abundance: NA; d_gene: TRBD1; v_gene: TRBV5-1; CDR3nt: TGCGCCAGCAGCGACACCCTAGGGGGCCGAACTGAAGCTTTCTTT; CDR3aa: CASSDTLGGRTEAFF
j_gene: TRBJ1-6; abundance: NA; d_gene: TRBD1; v_gene: TRBV5-6; CDR3nt: TGTGCCAGCAGCTTGAGGGGGCAACCCTATAATTCACCCCTCCACTTT; CDR3aa: CASSLRGQPYNSPLHF
j_gene: TRBJ2-3; abundance: NA; d_gene: NA; v_gene: TRBV11-2; CDR3nt: TGTGCCAGCAGCCGGGGACTTCACACAGATACGCAGTATTTT; CDR3aa: CASSRGLHTDTQYF
j_gene: TRBJ2-1; abundance: NA; d_gene: TRBD2; v_gene: TRBV7-3; CDR3nt: TGTGCCAGCAGCTTAAGGCCCCTTTCTAGCGGTCCGAGCTCCTACAATGAGCAGTTCTTC; CDR3aa: CASSLRPLSSGPSSYNEQFF
j_gene: TRBJ1-1; abundance: few; d_gene: NA; v_gene: TRBV6-5; CDR3nt: TGTGCCAGCAGCCAGAGAACTACAGGGTTAGCGGAAGCTTTCTTT; CDR3aa: CASSQRTTGLAEAFF
j_gene: TRBJ1-4; abundance: many; d_gene: TRBD1; v_gene: TRBV6-5; CDR3nt: TGTGCCAGCAGTCTTGGGACAGGGTATGAAAAACTGTTTTTT; CDR3aa: CASSLGTGYEKLFF
j_gene: TRBJ2-5; abundance: NA; d_gene: TRBD2; v_gene: TRBV5-1; CDR3nt: TGCGCCAGCAGCGGAGGACTAGCGGGGCGCCAAGAGACCCAGTACTTC; CDR3aa: CASSGGLAGRQETQYF
j_gene: TRBJ2-7; abundance: NA; d_gene: TRBD2; v_gene: TRBV19; CDR3nt: TGTGCCAGTAGTAGTCCGGGTAGCGGGAGCTCCGAGCAGTACTTC; CDR3aa: CASSSPGSGSSEQYF
j_gene: TRBJ1-1; abundance: NA; d_gene: NA; v_gene: TRBV4-2; CDR3nt: TGTGCCAGCAGCCGAGAGTACAGGGAAGGCACTGAAGCTTTCTTT; CDR3aa: CASSREYREGTEAFF
j_gene: TRBJ2-5; abundance: NA; d_gene: NA; v_gene: TRBV11-1; CDR3nt: TGTGCCAGCAGCCTAAGACAGTCCCAAGAGACCCAGTACTTC; CDR3aa: CASSLRQSQETQYF
j_gene: TRBJ2-2; abundance: few; d_gene: TRBD1; v_gene: TRBV9; CDR3nt: TGTGCCAGCAGCGGGCGGGGGACAGGGAAAAACACCGGGGAGCTGTTTTTT; CDR3aa: CASSGRGTGKNTGELFF
j_gene: TRBJ2-2; abundance: NA; d_gene: TRBD1; v_gene: TRBV7-6; CDR3nt: TGTGCCAGCAGCTTGCCCAGCCCCGGACAGGTTGGCACCGGGGAGCTGTTTTTT; CDR3aa: CASSLPSPGQVGTGELFF
j_gene: TRBJ2-7; abundance: NA; d_gene: TRBD1; v_gene: TRBV9; CDR3nt: TGTGCCAGCAGCGTGGGACAGCCGCGAATTTCCGAGCAGTACTTC; CDR3aa: CASSVGQPRISEQYF
j_gene: TRBJ1-6; abundance: NA; d_gene: NA; v_gene: TRBV6-1; CDR3nt: TGTGCCAGCAGTGTGGAGGGATTAAATTCACCCCTCCACTTT; CDR3aa: CASSVEGLNSPLHF
j_gene: TRBJ1-2; abundance: once; d_gene: NA; v_gene: TRBV29-1; CDR3nt: TGCAGCGTTGAACAGGGCAACTATGGCTACACCTTC; CDR3aa: CSVEQGNYGYTF